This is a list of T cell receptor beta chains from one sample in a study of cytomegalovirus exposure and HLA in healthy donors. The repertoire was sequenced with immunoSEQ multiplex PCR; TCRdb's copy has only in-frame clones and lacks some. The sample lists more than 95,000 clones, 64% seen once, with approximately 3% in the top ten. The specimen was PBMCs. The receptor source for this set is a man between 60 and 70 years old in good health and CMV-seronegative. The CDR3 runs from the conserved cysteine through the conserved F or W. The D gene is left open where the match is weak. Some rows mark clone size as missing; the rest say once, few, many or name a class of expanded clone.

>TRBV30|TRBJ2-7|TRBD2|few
CAWSALTSEPPWF
TGTGCCTGGAGTGCGCTTACTAGCGAACCACCTTGGTTC
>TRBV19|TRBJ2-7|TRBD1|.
CASSRRTGGYEQYF
TGTGCCAGTAGTAGACGGACAGGGGGCTACGAGCAGTACTTC
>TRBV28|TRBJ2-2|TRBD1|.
CASSLWWQGDGELFF
TGTGCCAGCAGTTTATGGTGGCAGGGGGACGGGGAGCTGTTTTTT
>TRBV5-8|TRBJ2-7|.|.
CASSEQGWFYEQYF
TGTGCCAGCAGCGAGCAGGGCTGGTTCTACGAGCAGTACTTC
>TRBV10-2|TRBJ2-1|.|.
CASSELNEQFF
TGCGCCAGCAGTGAGCTCAATGAGCAGTTCTTC
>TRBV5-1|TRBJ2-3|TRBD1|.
CASSLVTGAADTQYF
TGCGCCAGCAGCTTGGTTACAGGGGCGGCAGATACGCAGTATTTT
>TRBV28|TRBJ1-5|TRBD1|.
CASSSTGVVSQPQHF
TGTGCCAGCAGTTCAACAGGGGTGGTTAGTCAGCCCCAGCATTTT
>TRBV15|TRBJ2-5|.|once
CATSSTGLSGETQYF
TGTGCCACCAGCAGTACAGGGTTAAGTGGGGAGACCCAGTACTTC
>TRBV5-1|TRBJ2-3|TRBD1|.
CASSLMDRSTDTQYF
TGCGCCAGCAGCCTCATGGACAGGAGCACAGATACGCAGTATTTT
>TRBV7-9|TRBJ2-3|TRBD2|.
CASSSLAGSTDTQYF
TGTGCCAGCAGCTCGCTAGCGGGGAGCACAGATACGCAGTATTTT
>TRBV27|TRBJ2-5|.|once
CASSLSPLTGQETQYF
TGTGCCAGCAGTTTATCCCCCCTGACAGGTCAAGAGACCCAGTACTTC